The next 9 T cell receptor beta chains were all read from a single sample in a study of blood T cell repertoires in COVID-19. Using immunoSEQ multiplex PCR, the repertoire was profiled, and TCRdb retains in-frame clones only, with some absent. The sample carries roughly 69,000 clones, roughly 84% recorded once. The material sequenced was peripheral blood. The receptors come from a woman in her forties or fifties with acute or convalescent COVID-19.

This clone was picked up a small number of times. The chain joins TRBV18 to TRBJ1-1; possible D gene TRBD1, 5 bases. Germline lookup yields CDR1 KGHSH and CDR2 LQKENI. Between the trimmed V and J ends, which lost 3 bases and 0 bases, there was a span of 14 bases. There are 16 residues in the CDR3. Here the CDR3 reads CASSPNVQGMNTEAFF. In DNA form, the CDR3 reads TGTGCCAGCTCACCGAACGTCCAGGGCATGAACACTGAAGCTTTCTTT.

This clone came up once. The chain joins TRBV29-1 to TRBJ1-2; TRBD1 agrees at 7 bases. With V trimmed by 7 bases and J by 4 bases, 9 bases remained unmatched. Germline assignment: CDR1 SQVTM and CDR2 ANQGSEA. The CDR3 is made up of 13 amino acids. For the CDR3, the DNA is TGCAGCGCCATGAAAGGGGGCAGCTATGGCTACACCTTC. Amino acids: CSAMKGGSYGYTF.

The chain carries TRBV28 and TRBJ1-4, with TRBD1 matching over 7 bases. With 5 bases clipped from V and 8 bases from J, the junction kept 11 bases outside the gene matches. In germline, CDR1 is MDHEN, CDR2 SYDVKM. The CDR3 extends over 15 amino acids. In nucleotides, the CDR3 is TGTGCCAGCAGTACACAGGGGAGCGTTGAAGAAAAACTGTTTTTT. Protein: CASSTQGSVEEKLFF.

CDR3 in amino acids: CASSQKQGNNEQFF. The CDR3 nucleotides are TGTGCCAGCAGCCAAAAGCAGGGAAACAATGAGCAGTTCTTC. V usage is TRBV7-3 and J usage is TRBJ2-1, with a possible D match to TRBD1 (5 bases). Trimming left V 5 bases short and J 5 bases short, with 13 bases between. Germline V gene lookup returns CDR1 SGHTA and CDR2 FQGTGA. CDR3 length: 14 residues.

This rearrangement joins TRBV10-3 to TRBJ2-5, with 10 nucleotides matching TRBD2. The V gene end was trimmed by 3 bases and the J gene end by 0 bases; junction bases not matched to a gene: 7. Germline loops: CDR1 ENHRY, CDR2 SYGVKD. The CDR3 has 17 amino acids. CDR3 sequence: CAISDPTSGMNQETQYF. DNA of the CDR3: TGTGCCATCAGTGATCCTACTAGCGGGATGAACCAAGAGACCCAGTACTTC.

The J gene is TRBJ2-1, the V gene TRBV27; D is possibly TRBD1 (6 bases). Germline V gene data show CDR1 as MNHEY and CDR2 as SMNVEV (reference sequence). The CDR3 has 14 amino acids. Trimming shortened V by 2 bases and J by 8 bases, and 13 bases separated the two germline ends. The CDR3 sequence: CASSLTGPEYEQFF. In nucleotides, the CDR3 is TGTGCCAGCAGTTTAACAGGGCCGGAGTATGAGCAGTTCTTC.

The sample holds one count of this clone. J is TRBJ1-1 and V is TRBV12-3 or TRBV12-4; maybe TRBD1 (6 bases). CDR3 length: 12 amino acids. Between the trimmed V and J ends, which lost 2 bases and 11 bases, there was a span of 12 bases. The CDR3 nucleotides read TGTGCCAGCAGTTTAAGGGGGGGTTCGGCTTTCTTT. This gives the protein CASSLRGGSAFF.

CDR3 sequence reads: CAYLGEGPSGNTIYF. As DNA, the CDR3 is TGTGCCTACTTAGGTGAGGGTCCGTCTGGAAACACCATATATTTT. The genes are TRBV10-3 and TRBJ1-3; D not certain. This CDR3 has 15 residues. Trimming removed 11 bases at V and 1 base at J, with 18 bases between. Germline CDR1 and CDR2: ENHRY and SYGVKD.

The rearrangement links TRBV4-2 to TRBJ2-5, with D possibly matching TRBD2 (5 bases). V lost 0 bases to trimming and J lost 4 bases, with 12 bases between them. Germline CDR1 and CDR2: LGHNA and YNFKEQ. The CDR3 is 15 amino acids. The CDR3 sequence: CASSQDGRIGETQYF. CDR3 sequence (DNA): TGTGCCAGCAGCCAAGATGGGAGAATCGGAGAGACCCAGTACTTC.